The text below deals with one T cell receptor beta chain. Its antigen remains unknown. These data are taken from a study of OX40 agonist ivuxolimab in advanced cancers. About the study: Eligibility rules accepted prior anti-PD-1, anti-PD-L1 or anti-CTLA-4 therapy, and around 43% had some. The study, taken as a whole, reports: Clonal expansion among partial responders at 0.1-3.0 mg/kg ranked near the lowest.

TCRdb's copy holds only in-frame clones and misses some; the assay was immunoSEQ multiplex PCR. The repertoire holds about 51,000 clones, around 77% seen once, with under 2.5% in the top ten. CDR1 and CDR2 from the germline V gene are MNHEY and SVGAGI. V was clipped by 0 bases and J by 10 bases; unmatched bases: 4. The CDR3 totals 15 residues. This chain links TRBV6-5 with TRBJ1-6, with 9 nucleotides matching TRBD1. The sample here was CD4+ or CD8+ T cells sorted from blood, taken in a trial of the OX40 agonist ivuxolimab. The clonotype was recovered from an adult with an advanced solid tumor such as melanoma, head and neck, liver or kidney cancer. The CDR3 region has the DNA TGTGCCAGCAGTTACTCGGTGACAGGGGGGTCACCCCTCCACTTT. Its protein is CASSYSVTGGSPLHF.